Presented here are 26 T cell receptor beta chains from one specimen sequenced in a study of spatial heterogeneity in lung cancer. TCRdb re-called the 5' RACE reads with MiXCR, one entry per CDR3 protein. This table has about 8,100 distinct CDR3 sequences, roughly an eighth appearing once. General study points: For expanded intratumoral alpha and beta TCRs, counts tracked tumor mutation counts.

Their antigens remain unidentified. Stated time point: sample taken at primary tumor resection. Sample: lung tumor tissue, taken at surgery. All receptors come from a male donor with early-stage non-small cell lung cancer.

To note about this clonotype: The library was prepared for alpha chains; this beta chain is a stray read, so its frequency means little. This chain uses TRBV2 with TRBJ1-5, with D tentatively TRBD1 (6 bases). Germline CDR1 reads SNHLY; CDR2 reads FYNNEI. V lost 6 bases to trimming and J lost 10 bases, with 22 bases between them. This CDR3 comprises 15 residues. CDR3 DNA sequence: TGTGCCAGCAGCCCAGGGGCAGGGGCCTCCGATCCCCAGCATTTT. Translated: CASSPGAGASDPQHF.

A remark on this clonotype: Because this beta chain is a stray read in a library intended to capture alpha chains, its abundance should not be given much weight. The gene calls are TRBV29-1 and TRBJ2-7; TRBD2 is a possible D gene (6 bases). V lost 5 bases, J lost 5 bases, and 22 bases lay in between. The CDR3 is 15 residues long. Germline values: CDR1 SQVTM, CDR2 ANQGSEA. The CDR3 sequence is CSVSGLSGRLDEQYF. CDR3 nucleotides: TGCAGCGTTTCCGGCCTATCCGGGAGACTCGACGAGCAGTACTTC.

Worth noting for this clonotype: For a library built for alpha chains, this beta chain is a stray read; little rests on its size. This chain links TRBV5-1 with TRBJ2-7; 8 bases fit TRBD2. After removal of 2 bases from V and 9 bases from J, the junction contained 10 bases not matched to a gene. CDR1 is SGHRS, CDR2 YFSETQ, per germline. The CDR3 contains 14 residues. CDR3 DNA: TGCGCCAGCAGCTTAGCGGGAGATTCCCCGGTGCAGTACTTC. Residues: CASSLAGDSPVQYF.

This clonotype was found many times. This beta chain is a stray sequence in a library constructed for alpha chains; its clone size is not meaningful. V and J are TRBV29-1 and TRBJ1-2; D is uncertain. The CDR3 contains 12 residues. Deletions cut 7 bases from V and 7 bases from J, with 16 bases between. Germline CDR1 reads SQVTM; CDR2 reads ANQGSEA. CDR3 sequence reads: CSETGPEVGYTF. CDR3 coding DNA: TGCAGCGAGACCGGGCCTGAAGTTGGCTACACCTTC.

Within the sample, this clonotype is medium-sized. Within a library made for alpha chains, this beta chain is off target, and its count is uninformative. V usage is TRBV29-1 and J usage is TRBJ1-2, with D possibly being TRBD1 (6 bases). The V and J ends lost 2 bases and 4 bases respectively, with 14 bases between them. Germline V gene lookup returns CDR1 SQVTM and CDR2 ANQGSEA. The CDR3 is made up of 14 amino acids. This CDR3 reads CSVELRGRGYGYTF. DNA of the CDR3: TGCAGCGTTGAACTCAGGGGCCGGGGCTATGGCTACACCTTC.

This clonotype was observed many times. This beta chain is an unintended read in a library built for alpha chains; its size means little. The V and J genes are TRBV7-2 and TRBJ2-2, with 7 bases fitting TRBD1. CDR3 size: 15 residues. Unmatched junction bases numbered 7, after V lost 5 bases and J lost 4 bases. CDR1 is SGHTA and CDR2 is FQGNSA in the germline V gene. The CDR3 here is CASSPTGVATGELFF. CDR3 nucleotides: TGTGCCAGCAGCCCCACAGGGGTGGCCACCGGGGAGCTGTTTTTT.

As concerns this clonotype: Being off target in a library aimed at alpha chains, this beta chain has a size of little meaning. This chain links TRBV28 with TRBJ2-7; D unresolved. CDR3 length: 13 amino acids. Germline V gene data show CDR1 as MDHEN and CDR2 as SYDVKM. The V and J ends lost 10 bases and 2 bases respectively, with 15 bases between them. The DNA of the CDR3 is TGTGCCACCCAAGAGCAGTGGGCCTACGAGCAGTACTTC. This translates into CATQEQWAYEQYF.

Of note for this clonotype: A library made for alpha chains picked up this beta chain off target, so its size means little. The chain recombines TRBV24-1 with TRBJ2-3, with 10 positions matching TRBD2. Looked up from germline, CDR1 is KGHDR and CDR2 is SFDVKD. Unmatched junction bases numbered 12, after V lost 5 bases and J lost 2 bases. CDR3 length equals 18 residues. DNA for the CDR3: TGTGCCACCAGTGCCTCCGGGACTAGCGCACCTTCCACAGATACGCAGTATTTT. As protein: CATSASGTSAPSTDTQYF.

In its sample, this clonotype was seen many times. The library was prepared for alpha chains; this beta chain is a stray read, so its frequency means little. J is TRBJ2-3 and V is TRBV5-1, with D tentatively TRBD1 (6 bases). Germline CDR1 and CDR2: SGHRS and YFSETQ. V lost 4 bases and J lost 4, with 13 bases in between. This CDR3 has 14 amino acids. The CDR3 spells CASSIIRGPDTQYF. CDR3 nucleotide sequence: TGCGCCAGCAGCATTATCAGGGGTCCAGATACGCAGTATTTT.

This clonotype was picked up many times. The library was built for alpha chains, so this beta chain is an off-target read and its size means little. This chain connects TRBV27 to TRBJ2-7, with a weak D call TRBD1 (5 bases). The germline V gene has CDR1 MNHEY and CDR2 SMNVEV (reference sequence). This CDR3 is built from 14 residues. Trimming shortened V by 5 bases and J by 2 bases, and 13 bases separated the two germline ends. In DNA form, the CDR3 reads TGTGCCAGCAGTCCCACACAGGCCCCCTACGAGCAGTACTTC. It yields the protein CASSPTQAPYEQYF.

For this clonotype: This beta chain represents an off-target read in a library built for alpha chains; its size is of limited meaning. This chain joins TRBV11-2 and TRBJ2-1; 8 bases match TRBD2. The CDR3 loop spans 15 amino acids. Looked up from germline, CDR1 is SGHAT and CDR2 is FQNNGV. The ends lost 5 bases at V and 7 bases at J; junction bases unmatched: 10. As DNA, the CDR3 is TGTGCCAGCAGCCTTACGAGGGGACTAGTGAATGAGCAGTTCTTC. The encoded protein is CASSLTRGLVNEQFF.

Comments on this clonotype: This beta chain is a stray sequence in a library constructed for alpha chains; its clone size is not meaningful. The chain has TRBV9 and TRBJ1-1; D is unclear. CDR1 and CDR2 from the germline V gene are SGDLS and YYNGEE. This CDR3 has 16 amino acids. Deletions cut 0 bases from V and 0 bases from J, with 12 bases between. CDR3 region: CASSVGPGGVNTEAFF. The CDR3 DNA follows: TGTGCCAGCAGCGTAGGTCCCGGCGGGGTGAACACTGAAGCTTTCTTT.

This clonotype came up many times. This beta chain appears as a stray read in a library generated for alpha chains; its size is not informative. This sequence joins TRBV27 and TRBJ2-7; D not certain. CDR1 and CDR2 (germline): MNHEY, SMNVEV (reference sequence). The length of the CDR3 is 13 residues. Trimming stripped 6 bases from V and 2 bases from J, with 11 bases between. CDR3 DNA sequence: TGTGCCAGCAGCCCCCCGAGGCCCTACGAGCAGTACTTC. This codes for CASSPPRPYEQYF.

This clonotype showed up many times. This beta chain is a stray read from a library made for alpha chains; its abundance is not meaningful. V is TRBV12-3 or TRBV12-4 and J is TRBJ2-1; unclear D gene. V was cut by 1 base and J by 10 bases, with 14 bases left in between. The CDR3 length is 14 residues. The CDR3 reads CASSLGGGSWEQFF. The CDR3 DNA is TGTGCCAGCAGTTTAGGCGGCGGTTCTTGGGAGCAGTTCTTC.

In its sample, this clonotype was seen many times. As an off-target read in a library built for alpha chains, this beta chain has a frequency of little significance. V and J are TRBV28 and TRBJ2-7; 8 bases are shared with TRBD1. The junction had 9 bases not matched to a gene; V was cut back by 5 bases and J by 0 bases. Germline CDR1 is MDHEN and CDR2 is SYDVKM. The length of the CDR3 is 16 residues. CDR3 DNA: TGTGCCAGCAGTGCACTAGGACAGGGATTCTCCTACGAGCAGTACTTC. Translated, it gives CASSALGQGFSYEQYF. Drawing the rest from reference TRBV28 and TRBJ2-7, the complete variable domain is DVKVTQSSRYLVKRTGEKVFLECVQDMDHENMFWYRQDPGLGLRLIYFSYDVKMKEKGDIPEGYSVSREKKERFSLILESASTNQTSMYLCASSALGQGFSYEQYFGPGTRLTVT.

Remarks on this clonotype: As an off-target read in a library built for alpha chains, this beta chain has a frequency of little significance. The chain recombines TRBV20-1 with TRBJ2-7; the match to TRBD1 covers 8 bases. This CDR3 is 14 amino acids long. The trim removed 4 bases at V and 2 bases at J, leaving 7 bases unmatched. CDR1 is DFQATT and CDR2 is SNEGSKA in the germline V gene (reference sequence). The CDR3 coding sequence is TGCAGTGCTATTGACAGGGGATTGCCCTACGAGCAGTACTTC. As protein: CSAIDRGLPYEQYF.

This clonotype has a count of ten or more. As an off-target read in a library built for alpha chains, this beta chain has a frequency of little significance. This chain connects TRBV28 to TRBJ2-5, with D perhaps matching TRBD2 (6 bases). The CDR3 consists of 14 residues. The V end lost 3 bases, the J end lost 4 bases, and 12 bases lay between the germline ends. Germline-derived CDR1 and CDR2 are MDHEN and SYDVKM. The CDR3 region is CASSFNEGGETQYF. Written as DNA, the CDR3 is TGTGCCAGCAGTTTTAATGAGGGAGGAGAGACCCAGTACTTC. The entire variable domain, with the rest obtained from reference TRBV28 and TRBJ2-5, is as follows: DVKVTQSSRYLVKRTGEKVFLECVQDMDHENMFWYRQDPGLGLRLIYFSYDVKMKEKGDIPEGYSVSREKKERFSLILESASTNQTSMYLCASSFNEGGETQYFGPGTRLLVL.

This clonotype was seen many times. This beta chain is off target for a library built for alpha chains, so its abundance means little. The genes are TRBV3-1 and TRBJ1-4; D not certain. This CDR3 has 14 amino acids. The V gene's germline CDR1 is LGHDT and CDR2 YNNKEL (reference sequence). V dropped 1 base and J dropped 5 bases, with 8 bases sitting between them. In nucleotides, the CDR3 is TGTGCCAGCAGCCAAGGGGCAGACAATGAAAAACTGTTTTTT. This codes for CASSQGADNEKLFF.

This clonotype has a count of ten or more. This beta chain turned up in a library designed for alpha chains; as an off-target read, its abundance says little. This chain joins TRBV3-1 and TRBJ1-5; 8 bases match TRBD1. Per the germline V gene, CDR1 is LGHDT and CDR2 is YNNKEL (reference sequence). The CDR3 has 15 amino acids. V gave up 0 bases and J gave up 2 bases; unmatched junction bases: 0. The DNA of the CDR3 is TGTGCCAGCAGCCAAGAGACAGGGGGCAATCAGCCCCAGCATTTT. As protein: CASSQETGGNQPQHF.

This clonotype showed up just a few times. With the library built for alpha chains, this beta chain is off target and its frequency is not meaningful. The gene calls are TRBV5-1 and TRBJ2-5; 10 bases map to TRBD2. Per germline, CDR1 SGHRS and CDR2 YFSETQ. CDR3 length: 16 amino acids. The V and J ends lost 2 bases and 3 bases, in that order; junction bases with no gene match: 7. CDR3 sequence reads: CASSLLAGSSEETQYF. In DNA, the CDR3 is TGCGCCAGCAGCTTACTAGCGGGATCGTCAGAAGAGACCCAGTACTTC.

Sample share makes this clonotype medium-sized. Being off target in a library aimed at alpha chains, this beta chain has a size of little meaning. The chain recombines TRBV18 with TRBJ2-3; D unresolved. Germline assignment: CDR1 KGHSH and CDR2 LQKENI. The CDR3 runs to 12 residues. V gave up 6 bases and J gave up 2 bases, with 6 bases separating them. As DNA, the CDR3 is TGTGCCAGCTCCCAGTCCACAGATACGCAGTATTTT. Its protein is CASSQSTDTQYF.

This clonotype has ten or more counts. This beta chain represents an off-target read in a library built for alpha chains; its size is of limited meaning. The rearrangement uses TRBV5-1 and TRBJ1-5; tentative D call: TRBD1 (6 bases). With 4 bases removed from V and 7 bases from J, the gap between germline ends came to 15 bases. The CDR3 is made up of 14 amino acids. Looked up from germline, CDR1 is SGHRS and CDR2 is YFSETQ. The CDR3 protein is CASSPGGGGQPQHF. The CDR3 DNA follows: TGCGCCAGCAGCCCGGGAGGGGGAGGACAGCCCCAGCATTTT.

This clonotype is termed medium-sized. Since the library was made to target alpha chains, this beta chain is a stray read and its abundance is not meaningful. J is TRBJ2-5 and V is TRBV12-3 or TRBV12-4; D is unclear. The CDR3 covers 13 residues. With 6 bases removed from V and 2 bases from J, the gap between germline ends came to 10 bases. CDR3 DNA sequence: TGTGCCAGCAGCCGACGGGTTCAAGAGACCCAGTACTTC. Encoded protein: CASSRRVQETQYF.

This clonotype was observed many times. This beta chain came through as a stray read in a library set up for alpha chains, and its size says little. The chain links TRBV5-4 to TRBJ2-2; 9 positions match TRBD1. J was trimmed by 7 bases and V by 4 bases; bases with no gene match: 11. This CDR3 spans 16 amino acids. Looked up from germline, CDR1 is SGHNT and CDR2 is YYREEE (reference sequence). CDR3 nucleotides: TGTGCCAGCAGCCTAAAACGGGACAGGGAGAACGGGGAGCTGTTTTTT. Its translation is CASSLKRDRENGELFF.

Within the sample, this clonotype is medium-sized. This beta chain represents an off-target read in a library built for alpha chains; its size is of limited meaning. This chain connects TRBV7-2 to TRBJ2-1, with a weak D call TRBD2 (5 bases). The CDR3 totals 17 residues. V gave up 6 bases and J gave up 0 bases, with 18 bases separating them. Germline V gene sequence: CDR1 SGHTA, CDR2 FQGNSA. The CDR3 loop reads CASRYPSTGSSYNEQFF. The CDR3 DNA follows: TGTGCCAGCAGGTACCCCTCAACGGGAAGCTCCTACAATGAGCAGTTCTTC.

This clonotype was counted at least ten times. This beta chain is a stray read from a library made for alpha chains; its abundance is not meaningful. CDR3 DNA sequence: TGTGCCAGCAGCTTACTGAGCGGCCTGAATACGGAGACCCAGTACTTC. Translating gives CASSLLSGLNTETQYF. The chain combines TRBV7-8 with TRBJ2-5; D perhaps matches TRBD2 (5 bases). Trimming pared 2 bases from V and 5 bases from J, leaving 18 bases between. The CDR3 contains 16 residues. Germline CDR1 and CDR2: SGHVS and FQNEAQ.